A selection of T cell receptor beta chains follows, all from one sample in a study of regulatory T cells in long-lasting Graves disease. TCRdb reanalysed the multiplex PCR reads using MiXCR and keeps one entry per CDR3 protein. The sample consists of over 500,000 distinct CDR3 sequences, about 16% of them appearing once. These data also formed part of another study, on T cells in Graves' hyperthyroidism and ophthalmopathy.

The specimen was peripheral blood mononuclear cells (PBMCs), collected at new diagnosis, from a patient treated with antithyroid drugs. The receptors derive from a man between 18 and 35 years old with Graves disease. CDR3s include the opening cysteine and the closing phenylalanine or tryptophan. The D gene is left open where the match is weak. Clone size is shown for a subset of rows, as once, few, many or a class of expanded clone.

V gene	J gene	D gene	clone size	CDR3 protein	CDR3 DNA
TRBV10-3	TRBJ2-7	NA	NA	CAIRDIHEQYF	TGTGCCATCAGGGACATCCACGAGCAGTACTTC
TRBV18	TRBJ1-1	NA	NA	CASSPSRTGSLWGAFF	TGTGCCAGCTCACCATCACGAACCGGGAGCCTCTGGGGAGCTTTCTTT
TRBV6-5	TRBJ2-7	NA	NA	CASSYYRVGSYEQYF	TGTGCCAGCAGTTACTACCGAGTTGGGTCCTACGAGCAGTACTTC
TRBV5-1	TRBJ2-3	NA	NA	CASSFLAATSTDTQYF	TGCGCCAGCAGCTTTTTAGCTGCGACTAGCACAGATACGCAGTATTTT
TRBV20-1	TRBJ1-2	TRBD1	NA	CSARDLRQGPTSGYTF	TGCAGTGCTAGAGATCTGAGACAGGGCCCTACCTCGGGCTACACCTTC
TRBV29-1	TRBJ2-7	TRBD2	many	CSVKRGAYEQYF	TGCAGCGTTAAGCGGGGTGCCTACGAGCAGTACTTC
TRBV9	TRBJ1-1	NA	few	CASSVVPSGGDTEAFF	TGTGCCAGCAGCGTAGTCCCCAGCGGGGGGGACACTGAAGCTTTCTTT
TRBV4-1	TRBJ2-7	NA	NA	CASSQEAYLPQYF	TGCGCCAGCAGCCAAGAAGCCTACCTTCCCCAGTACTTC
TRBV20-1	TRBJ1-1	NA	many	CSARSGTAVNTEAFF	TGCAGTGCTAGAAGCGGGACCGCAGTTAACACTGAAGCTTTCTTT
TRBV6-2/TRBV6-3	TRBJ2-7	TRBD2	NA	CASSYSWGPGGEQYF	TGTGCCAGCAGTTACTCTTGGGGCCCGGGAGGCGAGCAGTACTTC
TRBV6-1	TRBJ2-7	TRBD2	many	CASRPSGTSYEQYF	TGTGCCAGCAGACCTAGCGGGACCTCCTACGAGCAGTACTTC
TRBV6-1	TRBJ1-2	NA	many	CASSEDGKYTF	TGTGCCAGCAGTGAAGATGGCAAGTACACCTTC
TRBV11-2	TRBJ2-5	NA	many	CASRRGGQETQYF	TGTGCCAGCAGGCGAGGGGGGCAAGAGACCCAGTACTTC